This entry describes one T cell receptor (beta chain). This record comes from a study of OX40 agonist ivuxolimab in advanced cancers. Study information: Treatment received earlier with anti-PD-1, anti-PD-L1 or anti-CTLA-4 agents was allowed, and more than 35% had some.

Sequencing used immunoSEQ multiplex PCR; TCRdb keeps in-frame clones, though not all of them. The table records about 89,000 clones, more than 75% of them present only once. CDR1 is SGHRS and CDR2 is YFSETQ in the germline V gene. The CDR3 runs to 15 residues. V shed 2 bases, J shed 3 bases, and the junction held 5 bases outside the gene matches. This sequence originates from an adult with an advanced solid tumor such as melanoma, head and neck, liver or kidney cancer. The rearrangement links TRBV5-1 to TRBJ2-3; 8 bases line up with TRBD2. Sequences were derived from CD4+ or CD8+ T cells sorted from blood, sampled in a trial of the OX40 agonist ivuxolimab. The CDR3 sequence is CASSLASGSTDTQYF. CDR3 coding DNA: TGCGCCAGCAGCTTAGCGAGCGGGAGTACAGATACGCAGTATTTT.